Listed below are T cell receptor beta chains from one sample, sequenced in a study of T cells after yellow fever vaccination. TCRdb redid the calling of the 5' RACE reads with MiXCR, one entry per CDR3 protein. The sample shows about 210,000 distinct CDR3 sequences, under 3.5% of them seen only once. Sequenced here: CD4+ T cells sorted from PBMCs, sampled 10 days after the yellow fever booster vaccination. The receptors stem from a man in his late teens or twenties who received the YFV17D yellow fever vaccine. CDR3s include the opening cysteine and the closing phenylalanine or tryptophan. A D gene is named only where the DNA matches it firmly. Clone size is not always given. Where it is, it says once, few, many or a class for expanded clones.

j_call | v_call | d_call | clone_size | cdr3_aa | cdr3_nt
TRBJ2-7 | TRBV6-6 | NA | many | CASSYFQGRDEQYF | TGTGCCAGCAGTTACTTTCAGGGTCGGGACGAGCAGTACTTC
TRBJ1-2 | TRBV5-1 | NA | many | CASSLAPVGAYGYTF | TGCGCCAGCAGCTTGGCCCCTGTAGGAGCCTATGGCTACACCTTC
TRBJ2-1 | TRBV27 | TRBD2 | many | CASSSAGGRREQFF | TGTGCCAGCAGTTCAGCGGGGGGACGTCGTGAGCAGTTCTTC
TRBJ2-7 | TRBV7-2 | NA | many | CASSTTNQYEQYF | TGTGCCAGCAGCACGACAAACCAGTACGAGCAGTACTTC
TRBJ1-1 | TRBV7-9 | TRBD1 | many | CASTPRGTGANTEAFF | TGTGCCAGCACCCCACGAGGGACAGGGGCGAACACTGAAGCTTTCTTT
TRBJ2-1 | TRBV30 | TRBD2 | many | CAWSRTSGGDEQFF | TGTGCCTGGAGTCGGACTAGCGGGGGGGATGAGCAGTTCTTC
TRBJ1-1 | TRBV29-1 | NA | NA | CSVVLQVSYTEAFF | TGCAGCGTTGTCCTACAAGTCTCCTACACTGAAGCTTTCTTT
TRBJ1-6 | TRBV18 | NA | NA | CASSPRASQTGSPLHF | TGTGCCAGCTCACCACGGGCCTCCCAGACTGGTTCACCCCTCCACTTT
TRBJ2-2 | TRBV2 | TRBD1 | many | CASTRQGGYTGELFF | TGTGCCAGCACCCGCCAAGGGGGCTACACCGGGGAGCTGTTTTTT
TRBJ1-6 | TRBV5-1 | NA | NA | CASSRTLGSYNSPLHF | TGCGCCAGCAGCCGAACCCTAGGATCCTATAATTCACCCCTCCACTTT
TRBJ2-7 | TRBV30 | NA | few | CAGGRSYEQYF | TGTGCCGGTGGACGGAGCTACGAGCAGTACTTC
TRBJ1-1 | TRBV19 | TRBD1 | few | CASSSGRGLNTEAFF | TGTGCCAGTAGTTCGGGGAGGGGGCTGAACACTGAAGCTTTCTTT
TRBJ1-1 | TRBV18 | NA | few | CASSPVTGDTEAFF | TGTGCCAGCTCACCAGTTACGGGGGACACTGAAGCTTTCTTT
TRBJ1-1 | TRBV5-1 | NA | many | CASSPMAGSGTEAFF | TGCGCCAGCAGCCCAATGGCAGGGTCGGGCACTGAAGCTTTCTTT
TRBJ2-2 | TRBV12-3/TRBV12-4 | TRBD1 | NA | CASSYSGTGLGIPRELFF | TGTGCCAGCAGTTATTCCGGGACAGGGTTAGGGATTCCGAGGGAGCTGTTTTTT
TRBJ1-5 | TRBV6-1 | NA | NA | CASSEYVQPQHF | TGTGCCAGCAGTGAATACGTCCAGCCCCAGCATTTT
TRBJ1-5 | TRBV5-1 | NA | few | CASSLEGGHNQPQHF | TGCGCCAGCAGCTTGGAGGGCGGACACAATCAGCCCCAGCATTTT
TRBJ2-6 | TRBV5-4 | NA | many | CASSPSLQIMGSSGANVLTF | TGTGCCAGCTCGCCGAGCTTACAAATCATGGGATCCTCTGGGGCCAACGTCCTGACTTTC
TRBJ1-1 | TRBV5-5 | NA | NA | CASKLAPETEEFF | TGTGCCAGCAAGCTTGCGCCAGAAACTGAAGAGTTCTTT
TRBJ2-1 | TRBV7-3 | NA | once | CASSLRWGQGNEQFF | TGTGCCAGCAGCTTGCGGTGGGGCCAAGGAAATGAGCAGTTCTTC
TRBJ2-7 | TRBV14 | TRBD1 | NA | CASSQPGTGSYEQYF | TGTGCCAGCAGCCAGCCGGGGACAGGATCCTACGAGCAGTACTTC
TRBJ2-5 | TRBV7-6 | NA | many | CASSSGTETQYF | TGTGCCAGCAGTTCAGGGACGGAGACCCAGTACTTC
TRBJ1-1 | TRBV9 | NA | many | CASSVDGGDTEAFF | TGTGCCAGCAGCGTAGATGGGGGGGACACTGAAGCTTTCTTT
TRBJ2-1 | TRBV28 | TRBD1 | many | CASRSAGTDNEQFF | TGTGCCAGCAGATCTGCCGGGACAGACAATGAGCAGTTCTTC
TRBJ1-4 | TRBV15 | NA | few | CATKFGNSGEKLFF | TGTGCCACCAAATTTGGGAATAGCGGGGAAAAACTGTTTTTT
TRBJ1-2 | TRBV7-2 | TRBD1 | many | CASSLGGTVQSSVSYGYTF | TGTGCCAGCAGCTTAGGGGGGACAGTACAGTCCTCTGTTTCCTATGGCTACACCTTC
TRBJ2-2 | TRBV20-1 | TRBD2 | NA | CSASPGTSGGGELFF | TGCAGTGCTAGCCCCGGGACTAGCGGGGGCGGGGAGCTGTTTTTT
TRBJ2-2 | TRBV7-3 | NA | many | CASSFWGGNTGELFF | TGTGCCAGCAGCTTTTGGGGAGGGAACACCGGGGAGCTGTTTTTT
TRBJ1-2 | TRBV20-1 | NA | many | CSASNYGYTF | TGCAGCGCTTCTAACTATGGCTACACCTTC
TRBJ1-1 | TRBV6-2/TRBV6-3 | NA | many | CASSYSSSRWNTEAFF | TGTGCCAGCAGTTACTCGAGTAGTCGGTGGAACACTGAAGCTTTCTTT
TRBJ1-4 | TRBV20-1 | TRBD1 | many | CSARGQGEPNEKLFF | TGCAGTGCTAGAGGACAGGGGGAACCGAATGAAAAACTGTTTTTT
TRBJ2-1 | TRBV12-3/TRBV12-4 | NA | many | CASSSLMGGLSYNEQFF | TGTGCCAGCAGTTCGTTAATGGGGGGCCTATCCTACAATGAGCAGTTCTTC
TRBJ2-5 | TRBV5-1 | NA | few | CASSLGQPAQGTQYF | TGCGCCAGCAGCTTGGGTCAGCCGGCCCAAGGGACCCAGTACTTC
TRBJ1-5 | TRBV7-2 | NA | many | CASSPPLGPQHF | TGTGCCAGCAGCCCCCCACTAGGGCCCCAGCATTTT
TRBJ1-4 | TRBV27 | NA | many | CASSSWGRGEKLFF | TGTGCCAGCAGTTCGTGGGGGAGAGGTGAAAAACTGTTTTTT
TRBJ2-3 | TRBV7-9 | TRBD2 | NA | CASSAGTSGADTQYF | TGTGCCAGCAGTGCCGGGACTAGTGGCGCAGATACGCAGTATTTT
TRBJ1-2 | TRBV4-3 | NA | few | CASSQGGDQGYTF | TGCGCCAGCAGCCAAGGAGGGGATCAAGGCTACACCTTC
TRBJ2-4 | TRBV7-2 | NA | many | CASSLARTAKNIQYF | TGTGCCAGCAGCTTAGCGAGGACAGCCAAAAACATTCAGTACTTC
TRBJ2-7 | TRBV7-2 | TRBD1 | many | CASSAPGTGGEQYF | TGTGCCAGCAGCGCCCCCGGGACAGGCGGGGAGCAGTACTTC
TRBJ1-5 | TRBV11-2 | NA | once | CASSLGVGGIVVGNQPQHF | TGTGCCAGCAGCTTAGGGGTGGGGGGTATAGTGGTCGGCAATCAGCCCCAGCATTTT